This TCR beta chain was profiled in a study of graft-versus-host responses after intestinal transplantation. Study information: Recipients got multivisceral, liver-intestinal, or isolated intestinal transplants. The study gave all recipients anti-thymocyte globulin induction, then tacrolimus and steroids for three to four years. The study's findings and limits: In recipient marrow, GvH clones were found, and some appeared first in ileum or blood. Elevated graft-versus-host to host-versus-graft clonal ratios in allografts were recorded for patients with graft-donor T cell macrochimerism.

V lost 4 bases, J lost 0 bases, and 9 bases stayed unmatched. This CDR3 has 17 residues. Germline V gives CDR1 SGHRS, CDR2 YFSETQ. Assay used: immunoSEQ multiplex PCR; TCRdb lists only in-frame clones, some missing. The sample lists tens of thousands of clones, roughly 95% occurring once. This clone came up once. The antigen remains unidentified. V and J are TRBV5-1 and TRBJ1-3; 8 nucleotides align to TRBD1. This TCR was recovered from a human donor who was the organ donor for an intestinal transplant. The specimen comprised unstimulated CD8+ T cells sorted from spleen or lymph node cells, sampled before transplant. This CDR3 reads CASSPGTGPYSGNTIYF. The CDR3 DNA reads TGCGCCAGCAGCCCAGGGACAGGACCTTACTCTGGAAACACCATATATTTT.